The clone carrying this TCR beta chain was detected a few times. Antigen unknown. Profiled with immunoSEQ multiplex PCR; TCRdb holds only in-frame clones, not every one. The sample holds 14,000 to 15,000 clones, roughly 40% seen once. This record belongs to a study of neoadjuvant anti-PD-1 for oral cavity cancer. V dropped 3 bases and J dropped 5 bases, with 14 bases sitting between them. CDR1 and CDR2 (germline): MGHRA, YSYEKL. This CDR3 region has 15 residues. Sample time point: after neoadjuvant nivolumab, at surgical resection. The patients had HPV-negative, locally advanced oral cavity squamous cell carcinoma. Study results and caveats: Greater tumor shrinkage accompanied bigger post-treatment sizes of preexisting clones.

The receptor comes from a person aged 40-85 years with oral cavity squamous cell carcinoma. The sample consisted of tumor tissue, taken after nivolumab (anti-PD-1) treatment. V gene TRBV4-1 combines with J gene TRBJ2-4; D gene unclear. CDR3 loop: CASSQGWGNENIQYF. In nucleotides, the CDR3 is TGCGCCAGCAGCCAGGGATGGGGTAACGAAAACATTCAGTACTTC.